This record looks at one T cell receptor (beta chain) sequence and its context. Its antigen is unknown. This entry comes from a study of T cell responses to AZD1222 COVID-19 vaccine. Study-wide findings and caveats: There were mostly white British donors and more females than males, and clonal diversity was possibly underestimated. The study sampled repertoires only after the peak T cell response. Reportedly, nearly half the spike-specific TCRs target unmutated variant regions.

Profiled with immunoSEQ multiplex PCR; TCRdb holds only in-frame clones, not every one. The sample consists of about 100,000 clones, about 86% of them appearing once. The CDR3 sequence is 16 residues long. Germline-derived CDR1 and CDR2 are SGHNT and YYREEE (reference sequence). Trimming cost V 4 bases and J 4 bases, with 20 bases left between them. This sequence was found in an adult in good health. The chain couples TRBV5-4 to TRBJ1-2, with D unclear. The sequences come from peripheral blood, collected on day 0 of AZD1222 vaccination. The DNA for the CDR3 is TGTGCCAGCAGCCCCGTCGGGGATAGGGTATCCTATGGCTACACCTTC. It translates to CASSPVGDRVSYGYTF.